This T cell receptor beta chain was recovered during a study of blood T cell repertoires in COVID-19. Study-wide background: Sites in the United States, Italy and Spain provided acute and convalescent COVID-19 samples. Nucleic acid was either cDNA or gDNA, and it came from T cells, B-cell-depleted T cells, or PBMCs.

Germline V gene sequence: CDR1 MNHEY, CDR2 SVGAGI. The V segment lost 4 bases and the J segment 3 bases; nucleotides outside the gene matches: 0. The CDR3 is made up of 13 amino acids. As originally analysed: How many nucleated cells were present was estimated from reference gene primer amplification. Assay used: immunoSEQ multiplex PCR; TCRdb lists only in-frame clones, some missing. The D gene and trimming were derived from the DNA, and the V and J assignments and clone size from that table. Of 250,000 to 300,000 clones in the sample, about three quarters were seen once. The sequence came from a woman over 75 with acute or convalescent COVID-19. The chain joins TRBV6-5 to TRBJ1-2, with TRBD1 identical over 9 bases. The material sequenced was peripheral blood. CDR3 region: CASSWTGDYGYTF. For the CDR3, the DNA is TGTGCCAGCAGTTGGACAGGGGACTATGGCTACACCTTC.